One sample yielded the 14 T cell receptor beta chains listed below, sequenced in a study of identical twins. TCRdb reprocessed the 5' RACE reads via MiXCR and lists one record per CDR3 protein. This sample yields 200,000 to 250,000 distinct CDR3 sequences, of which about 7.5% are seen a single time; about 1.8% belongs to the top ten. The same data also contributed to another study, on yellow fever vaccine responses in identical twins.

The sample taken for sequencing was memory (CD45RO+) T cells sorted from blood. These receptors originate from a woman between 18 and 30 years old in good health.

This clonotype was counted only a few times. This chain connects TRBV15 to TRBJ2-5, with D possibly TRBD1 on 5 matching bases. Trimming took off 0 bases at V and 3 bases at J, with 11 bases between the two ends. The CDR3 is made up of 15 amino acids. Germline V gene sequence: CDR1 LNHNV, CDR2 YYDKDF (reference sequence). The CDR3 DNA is TGTGCCACCAGCAGAGATTCGGGCAGGGAAGAGACCCAGTACTTC. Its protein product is CATSRDSGREETQYF.

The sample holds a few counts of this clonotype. CDR3: CASSPHTGGRTNTQYF. Written as DNA, the CDR3 is TGTGCCAGCAGCCCGCACACAGGAGGGAGGACAAATACGCAGTATTTT. The V call is TRBV7-2, the J call TRBJ2-3; tentatively, D is TRBD2 (6 bases). Trimming pared 5 bases from V and 7 bases from J, leaving 22 bases between. Germline lookup yields CDR1 SGHTA and CDR2 FQGNSA. CDR3 length: 16 residues.

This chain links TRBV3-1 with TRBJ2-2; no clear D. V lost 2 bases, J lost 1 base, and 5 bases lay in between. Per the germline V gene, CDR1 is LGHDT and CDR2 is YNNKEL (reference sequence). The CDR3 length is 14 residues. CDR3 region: CASSQIGNTGELFF. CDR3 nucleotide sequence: TGTGCCAGCAGCCAAATCGGGAACACCGGGGAGCTGTTTTTT.

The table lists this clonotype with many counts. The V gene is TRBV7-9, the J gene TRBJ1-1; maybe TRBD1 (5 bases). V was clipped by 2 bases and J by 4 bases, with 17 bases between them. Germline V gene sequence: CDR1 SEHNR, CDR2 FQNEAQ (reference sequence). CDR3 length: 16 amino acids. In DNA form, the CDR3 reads TGTGCCAGCAGCTTATGGGGGACTCCGCTTGGCACTGAAGCTTTCTTT. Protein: CASSLWGTPLGTEAFF.

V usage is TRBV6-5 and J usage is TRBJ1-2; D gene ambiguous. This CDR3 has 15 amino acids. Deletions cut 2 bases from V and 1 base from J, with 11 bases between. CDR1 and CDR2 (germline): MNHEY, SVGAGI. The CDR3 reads CASSYVPGGNYGYTF. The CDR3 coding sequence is TGTGCCAGCAGTTACGTCCCAGGAGGTAACTATGGCTACACCTTC.

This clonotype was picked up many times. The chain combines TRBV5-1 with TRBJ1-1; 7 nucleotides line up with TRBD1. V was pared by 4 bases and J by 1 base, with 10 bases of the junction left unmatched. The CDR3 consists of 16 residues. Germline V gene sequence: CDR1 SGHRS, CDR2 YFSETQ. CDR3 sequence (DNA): TGCGCCAGCAGCCTCAGACAGACAGGGCCGAACACTGAAGCTTTCTTT. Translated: CASSLRQTGPNTEAFF.

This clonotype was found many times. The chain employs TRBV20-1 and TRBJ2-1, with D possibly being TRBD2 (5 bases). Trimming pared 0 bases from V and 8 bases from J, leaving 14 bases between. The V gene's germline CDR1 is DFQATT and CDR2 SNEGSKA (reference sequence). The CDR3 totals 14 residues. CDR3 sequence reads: CSARDRLAAHEQFF. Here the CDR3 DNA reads TGCAGTGCTAGAGATAGGCTAGCTGCGCATGAGCAGTTCTTC.

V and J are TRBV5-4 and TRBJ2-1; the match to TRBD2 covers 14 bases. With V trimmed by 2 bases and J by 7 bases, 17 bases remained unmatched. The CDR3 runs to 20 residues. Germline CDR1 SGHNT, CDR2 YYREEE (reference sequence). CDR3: CASSLGPGLAGDRYRNEQFF. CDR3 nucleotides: TGTGCCAGCAGCTTAGGCCCGGGACTAGCGGGAGACCGCTACAGGAATGAGCAGTTCTTC.

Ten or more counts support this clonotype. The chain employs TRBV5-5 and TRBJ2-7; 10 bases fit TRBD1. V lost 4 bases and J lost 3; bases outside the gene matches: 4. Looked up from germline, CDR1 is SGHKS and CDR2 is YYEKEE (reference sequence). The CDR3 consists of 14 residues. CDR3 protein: CASSLGTGVYEQYF. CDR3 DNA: TGTGCCAGCAGCCTGGGGACAGGGGTCTACGAGCAGTACTTC.

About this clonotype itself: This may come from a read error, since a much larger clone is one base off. CDR3 residues: CASSLGGFYNEQFF. In nucleotides, the CDR3 is TGCGCCAGCAGCTTGGGGGGCTTTTACAATGAGCAGTTCTTC. This sequence joins TRBV5-1 and TRBJ2-1, with D possibly being TRBD1 (5 bases). The CDR3 is made up of 14 amino acids. The V gene's germline CDR1 is SGHRS and CDR2 YFSETQ. V was cut by 0 bases and J by 4 bases, with 8 bases left in between.

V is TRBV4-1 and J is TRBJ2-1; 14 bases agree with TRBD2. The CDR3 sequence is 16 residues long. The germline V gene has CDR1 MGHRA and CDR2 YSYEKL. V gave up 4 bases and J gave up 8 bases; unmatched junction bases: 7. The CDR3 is CASSLSTSGRDYEQFF. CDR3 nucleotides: TGCGCCAGCAGCCTATCGACTAGCGGGAGGGATTATGAGCAGTTCTTC.

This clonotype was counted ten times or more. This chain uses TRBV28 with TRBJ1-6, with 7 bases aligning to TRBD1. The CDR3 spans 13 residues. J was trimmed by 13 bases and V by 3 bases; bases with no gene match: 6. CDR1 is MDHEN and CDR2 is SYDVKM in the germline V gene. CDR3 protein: CASSFGDSPPLHF. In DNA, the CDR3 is TGTGCCAGCAGTTTCGGGGACAGTCCCCCCCTCCACTTT.

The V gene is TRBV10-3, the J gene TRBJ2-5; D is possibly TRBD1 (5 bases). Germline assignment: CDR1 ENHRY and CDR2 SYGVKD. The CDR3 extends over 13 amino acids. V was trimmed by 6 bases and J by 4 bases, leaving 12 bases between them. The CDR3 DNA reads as TGTGCCATCAGCGGCAGGGTGACAGAGACCCAGTACTTC. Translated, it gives CAISGRVTETQYF.

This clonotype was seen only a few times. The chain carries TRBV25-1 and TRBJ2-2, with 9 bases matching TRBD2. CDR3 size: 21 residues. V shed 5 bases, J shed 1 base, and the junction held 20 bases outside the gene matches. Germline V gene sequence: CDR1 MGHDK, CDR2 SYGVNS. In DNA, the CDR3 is TGTGCCAGCAGTCCGCCCTCGACAGGGATTAAAGCGGGAGGGAACACCGGGGAGCTGTTTTTT. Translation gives CASSPPSTGIKAGGNTGELFF.